This T cell receptor (beta chain) was sequenced in a study of T cells in Graves' hyperthyroidism and ophthalmopathy. It was RNA transcripts that yielded the amplified TCR beta CDR3 regions. HTBI primers were used for first-round RT-PCR of the TCR CDR3. From the multiplex PCR reads, TCRdb called clonotypes with MiXCR, one entry per CDR3 protein. The table lists roughly 630,000 distinct CDR3 sequences, less than 20% of them singletons. The study defined stable Graves' hyperthyroidism as no ophthalmopathy progression within 18 months. This clonotype was counted a few times. What it binds is unknown. General study findings and limits: Blood held most thyroid clonotypes expanded above 0.001 frequency. By a 13 V-J model, ophthalmopathy was set apart from stable hyperthyroidism.

The sequence derives from a woman aged 30 to 39 with Graves' hyperthyroidism. The sequenced material came from blood.

Here the CDR3 DNA reads TGTGCCAGCAGCTTATCAACCCCAAAACAGGGAACGGTGGGCTACACCTTC. Its protein product is CASSLSTPKQGTVGYTF. The chain uses TRBV7-9 and TRBJ1-2; a possible D gene is TRBD1 (6 bases). The germline gives CDR1 SEHNR, CDR2 FQNEAQ (reference sequence). The CDR3 spans 17 residues. V was clipped by 2 bases and J by 8 bases, with 24 bases between them.